This TCR beta chain was sequenced in a study of graft-versus-host responses after intestinal transplantation. Clones were read by immunoSEQ multiplex PCR, and TCRdb kept only the in-frame ones, dropping some. The table has roughly 100,000 clones, 93% seen once. Findings and caveats of the study: Declines in HvG clones occurring early post-transplant were associated with peak circulating GvH clone levels. Those patients showing graft-donor T cell macrochimerism displayed high graft-versus-host to host-versus-graft clonal ratios in allografts.

Details on this clone: Its cognate antigen is unknown.

V gave up 6 bases and J gave up 4 bases; unmatched junction bases: 0. Germline V gene lookup returns CDR1 SEHNR and CDR2 FQNEAQ (reference sequence). The CDR3 spans 12 residues. The sample was unstimulated CD8+ T cells sorted from spleen or lymph node cells, taken before intestinal transplant. The rearrangement uses TRBV7-9 and TRBJ1-1; TRBD1 agrees at 9 bases. The TCR sequence derives from a human donor who received an intestinal transplant. The CDR3 sequence: CASRTGGTEAFF. The DNA for the CDR3 is TGTGCCAGCAGGACAGGGGGCACTGAAGCTTTCTTT. The variable domain in full, with the rest retrieved from reference TRBV7-9 and TRBJ1-1, is DTGVSQNPRHKITKRGQNVTFRCDPISEHNRLYWYRQTLGQGPEFLTYFQNEAQLEKSRLLSDRFSAERPKGSFSTLEIQRTEQGDSAMYLCASRTGGTEAFFGQGTRLTVV.